Each of the 8 T cell receptor beta chains below was sequenced from the same sample in a study of shared clonotypes between healthy human individuals. Assay used: immunoSEQ multiplex PCR; TCRdb lists only in-frame clones, some missing. This sample yields roughly 2.1 million clones, of which approximately 94% are seen a single time; over 1.5% belongs to the top ten. CD45RO-negative, CCR7-selected cells formed the naive CD8 fraction, which excluded terminally differentiated effector memory CD45RA+ cells. Sequencing was performed on naive CD8+ T cells from PBMCs. Receptors were obtained from a man between 18 and 35 years old in good health. Some clones in this sample may be carry-over from other donors' samples.

This chain links TRBV6-5 with TRBJ2-7, with TRBD1 matching 8 bases. V gave up 1 base and J gave up 7 bases; unmatched junction bases: 6. The CDR3 is made up of 14 amino acids. Germline CDR1 and CDR2: MNHEY and SVGAGI. CDR3 nucleotide sequence: TGTGCCAGCAGTTACTTTGGACAGGGAGTGGAGCAGTACTTC. This codes for CASSYFGQGVEQYF.

Worth noting for this clone: The sample carries other DNA sequences with the same CDR3. J is TRBJ1-1 and V is TRBV27, with TRBD1 matching over 7 bases. Trimming cost V 5 bases and J 1 base; bases outside gene matches: 4. CDR1 MNHEY and CDR2 SMNVEV come from the germline V gene (reference sequence). This CDR3 is built from 14 residues. CDR3 sequence reads: CASSPGQANTEAFF. Written as DNA, the CDR3 is TGTGCCAGCAGTCCCGGACAGGCGAACACTGAAGCTTTCTTT.

The CDR3 here is CASSSGKGQNEQYF. Here the CDR3 DNA reads TGCGCCAGCTCTTCGGGGAAAGGCCAAAACGAGCAGTACTTC. The chain couples TRBV4-1 to TRBJ2-7; perhaps TRBD2 as D (5 bases). CDR3 length: 14 amino acids. Germline V gene lookup returns CDR1 MGHRA and CDR2 YSYEKL. The germline V and J ends were trimmed by 8 bases and 5 bases, with 19 bases remaining between them.

The chain carries TRBV10-3 and TRBJ1-1, with D possibly being TRBD1 (5 bases). The germline CDR1 and CDR2 sequences are ENHRY and SYGVKD. CDR3 length equals 15 residues. Deletions cut 0 bases from V and 1 base from J, with 9 bases between. The CDR3 DNA reads as TGTGCCATCAGTGAGTCGAGGGGAAGGAACACTGAAGCTTTCTTT. This encodes CAISESRGRNTEAFF.

This rearrangement joins TRBV5-6 to TRBJ2-5; 10 bases agree with TRBD2. V shed 2 bases, J shed 2 bases, and the junction held 9 bases outside the gene matches. The germline V gene has CDR1 SGHDT and CDR2 YYEEEE. The CDR3 has 17 residues. CDR3 coding DNA: TGTGCCAGCAGCTTCCGAATCGGACTAGCGGAGCAAGAGACCCAGTACTTC. Protein product: CASSFRIGLAEQETQYF.

The rearrangement joins TRBV7-9 to TRBJ2-1, with TRBD1 matching over 7 bases. V dropped 4 bases and J dropped 6; count of bases not matched to a gene: 6. The CDR3 sequence is 14 residues long. The germline V gene has CDR1 SEHNR and CDR2 FQNEAQ (reference sequence). The CDR3 reads CASSSDRVRNEQFF. For the CDR3, the DNA is TGTGCCAGCAGCTCTGACAGGGTTCGCAATGAGCAGTTCTTC.

V and J are TRBV27 and TRBJ2-5; a weak D match, TRBD2 (6 bases). CDR1 MNHEY and CDR2 SMNVEV come from the germline V gene (reference sequence). The CDR3 consists of 14 residues. Trimming took 6 bases from V and 5 from J, leaving 16 bases between them. The CDR3 DNA is TGTGCCAGCAGCCTTATGGGAGGCTTGGAGACCCAGTACTTC. Translating gives CASSLMGGLETQYF.

The J gene is TRBJ1-3, the V gene TRBV25-1, with a tentative D call TRBD1 (5 bases). The V gene lost 4 bases and the J gene lost 0 bases, with 16 bases spanning the gap. The CDR3 spans 17 residues. From germline, CDR1 is MGHDK and CDR2 SYGVNS. CDR3 DNA: TGTGCCAGCAGTGGACGCGGGACCACACACTCTGGAAACACCATATATTTT. Translating it yields CASSGRGTTHSGNTIYF.